These T cell receptor beta chains were read from a single sample in a study of spatial heterogeneity in lung cancer. TCRdb re-analysed the 5' RACE reads in MiXCR, keeping a single row per CDR3 protein. The profile shows more than 9,500 distinct CDR3 sequences, about a sixth of them singletons. Material: PBMCs, obtained at surgery. These receptors originate from a male donor with early-stage non-small cell lung cancer. Both conserved end residues are part of each CDR3. The D gene is left open where the match is weak. Rows give clone size only sometimes, using once, few, many, or a class for an expanded clone.

CDR3 DNA: TGCAGCTCAGGGGGGGAGACCCAGTACTTC
CDR3 protein: CSSGGETQYF
V gene: TRBV29-1
J gene: TRBJ2-5
D gene: .
clone size: many

CDR3 DNA: TGCAGCGGGGGAAATAGCGAGGGCATTCAGTACTTC
CDR3 protein: CSGGNSEGIQYF
V gene: TRBV29-1
J gene: TRBJ2-4
D gene: .
clone size: many

CDR3 DNA: TGTGCCAGCTCAGTCCTAGAGAACACTGAAGCTTTCTTT
CDR3 protein: CASSVLENTEAFF
V gene: TRBV18
J gene: TRBJ1-1
D gene: .
clone size: .

CDR3 DNA: TGTGCCAGCGCGACAGGTTTTGCGGAGACCCAGTACTTC
CDR3 protein: CASATGFAETQYF
V gene: TRBV2
J gene: TRBJ2-5
D gene: .
clone size: .

CDR3 DNA: TGTGCCGCGGGGGACAGCCACGGAAGCTCCTACAATGAGCAGTTCTTC
CDR3 protein: CAAGDSHGSSYNEQFF
V gene: TRBV19
J gene: TRBJ2-1
D gene: .
clone size: .

CDR3 DNA: TGCGCCAGCCAGAAAGAGGACGCGGGATACACAGATACGCAGTATTTT
CDR3 protein: CASQKEDAGYTDTQYF
V gene: TRBV5-1
J gene: TRBJ2-3
D gene: .
clone size: .

CDR3 DNA: TGTGCCATCAGCCGGGACAGGACCTACACCGGGGAGCTGTTTTTT
CDR3 protein: CAISRDRTYTGELFF
V gene: TRBV10-3
J gene: TRBJ2-2
D gene: TRBD1
clone size: many

CDR3 DNA: TGTGCCAGCAGCTCTTCGACAGGGGGAACCGGGGAGCTGTTTTTT
CDR3 protein: CASSSSTGGTGELFF
V gene: TRBV7-3
J gene: TRBJ2-2
D gene: TRBD1
clone size: few

CDR3 DNA: TGCAGTGCCCGGCCCGGGACAGCCGACGAGCAGTACTTC
CDR3 protein: CSARPGTADEQYF
V gene: TRBV20-1
J gene: TRBJ2-7
D gene: TRBD1
clone size: .

CDR3 DNA: TGTGCCAGCAGCCCCCGGGCTAGCGGGAGGGATAATGAGCAGTTCTTC
CDR3 protein: CASSPRASGRDNEQFF
V gene: TRBV7-8
J gene: TRBJ2-1
D gene: TRBD2
clone size: medium-sized

CDR3 DNA: TGTGCCAGCAGTTTACGGTGGGCACCCTTCTCTGGAAACACCATATATTTT
CDR3 protein: CASSLRWAPFSGNTIYF
V gene: TRBV28
J gene: TRBJ1-3
D gene: .
clone size: few

CDR3 DNA: TGCAGTGCGCTCGCCAGGCAAAGGGACTACGAGCAGTACTTC
CDR3 protein: CSALARQRDYEQYF
V gene: TRBV20-1
J gene: TRBJ2-7
D gene: .
clone size: .

CDR3 DNA: TGTGCCTGGAGGCTTCTCCCGGGACAGGCGCAGTTCTTC
CDR3 protein: CAWRLLPGQAQFF
V gene: TRBV30
J gene: TRBJ2-1
D gene: TRBD1
clone size: many

CDR3 DNA: TGTGCCAGCAGTTCCCCGCGGGACACCTACGAGCAGTACTTC
CDR3 protein: CASSSPRDTYEQYF
V gene: TRBV28
J gene: TRBJ2-7
D gene: .
clone size: many

CDR3 DNA: TGTGCCAGCAGTGCCGGAAGCAATCAGCCCCAGCATTTT
CDR3 protein: CASSAGSNQPQHF
V gene: TRBV9
J gene: TRBJ1-5
D gene: .
clone size: many

CDR3 DNA: TGTGCCACCATCTTAAGGGGCGATCAGCCCCAGCATTTT
CDR3 protein: CATILRGDQPQHF
V gene: TRBV6-1
J gene: TRBJ1-5
D gene: .
clone size: few

CDR3 DNA: TGCAGCGTTGAAGTGGTAGGAGATACGCAGTATTTT
CDR3 protein: CSVEVVGDTQYF
V gene: TRBV29-1
J gene: TRBJ2-3
D gene: .
clone size: .

CDR3 DNA: TGTGCCAGCAGCTCAAACAGGGCCGATAACTATGGCTACACCTTC
CDR3 protein: CASSSNRADNYGYTF
V gene: TRBV7-8
J gene: TRBJ1-2
D gene: .
clone size: many

CDR3 DNA: TGTGCCAGCAGTAACCGACAGCCCTACTCCTATAATTCACCCCTCCACTTT
CDR3 protein: CASSNRQPYSYNSPLHF
V gene: TRBV27
J gene: TRBJ1-6
D gene: .
clone size: many

CDR3 DNA: TGTGCCAGCTCACGCCCGAAGCGGGAGGGGGCAGATACGCAGTATTTT
CDR3 protein: CASSRPKREGADTQYF
V gene: TRBV18
J gene: TRBJ2-3
D gene: TRBD2
clone size: many

CDR3 DNA: TGCAGTGCGTCCAGTCGGACTAGCGTAGAGACCCAGTACTTC
CDR3 protein: CSASSRTSVETQYF
V gene: TRBV20-1
J gene: TRBJ2-5
D gene: TRBD2
clone size: many

CDR3 DNA: TGTGCCAGCAGTTACTCAACGACTAGCGGGGAAATACCGTACTTC
CDR3 protein: CASSYSTTSGEIPYF
V gene: TRBV6-5
J gene: TRBJ2-4
D gene: TRBD2
clone size: few